Listed below are T cell receptor beta chains from one sample, sequenced in a study of cytomegalovirus exposure and HLA in healthy donors. Generated by immunoSEQ multiplex PCR, the TCRdb table keeps only in-frame clones and is missing some. Among some 200,000 clones listed, about 70% were seen once. The specimen sequenced was PBMCs. The receptors stem from a woman younger than 45 in good health and CMV-seronegative. CDR3s include the opening cysteine and the closing phenylalanine or tryptophan. The D gene is left open where the match is weak. Size values are once, few and many counts, or a class for expanded clones, and some rows have none.

clone_size j_call cdr3_length d_call v_call cdr3_aa cdr3_nt
. TRBJ1-2 14 . TRBV4-1 CASSQGPGVYGYTF TGCGCCAGCAGCCAAGGACCAGGGGTCTATGGCTACACCTTC
. TRBJ2-7 16 TRBD2 TRBV7-9 CASSLVGGRTSYEQYF TGTGCCAGCAGCTTAGTGGGCGGGAGGACCTCCTACGAGCAGTACTTC
. TRBJ2-3 15 . TRBV5-1 CASSAAGPAPDTQYF TGCGCCAGCAGCGCTGCGGGCCCAGCGCCAGATACGCAGTATTTT
. TRBJ1-2 15 . TRBV6-1 CASSEAQVRSSGYTF TGTGCCAGCAGTGAAGCGCAGGTTAGATCGAGTGGCTACACCTTC
. TRBJ1-5 16 . TRBV7-9 CASSSWSIKSNQPQHF TGTGCCAGCAGCTCATGGTCTATCAAAAGCAATCAGCCCCAGCATTTT
. TRBJ1-2 12 . TRBV7-9 CASRGLDYGYTF TGTGCCAGCCGGGGTTTGGACTATGGCTACACCTTC
. TRBJ2-3 15 TRBD1 TRBV14 CASSSLGTGTDTQYF TGTGCCAGCAGCTCACTCGGGACAGGCACAGATACGCAGTATTTT
few TRBJ2-4 19 TRBD1 TRBV4-1 CASSQDSSRDRDSKDIQYF TGCGCCAGCAGCCAAGATTCCTCCCGGGACAGGGATAGTAAGGACATTCAGTACTTC
. TRBJ2-7 13 TRBD1 TRBV10-3 CAISGDRKYEQYF TGTGCCATCAGTGGGGACAGAAAATACGAGCAGTACTTC
. TRBJ2-5 16 . TRBV9 CASSVGGGPWGETQYF TGTGCCAGCAGCGTAGGTGGCGGGCCGTGGGGAGAGACCCAGTACTTC
. TRBJ1-3 14 TRBD1 TRBV7-9 CASNHRGSGNTIYF TGTGCCAGCAACCACAGGGGATCTGGAAACACCATATATTTT
. TRBJ2-2 16 TRBD2 TRBV5-1 CASSFVTSGRPGELFF TGCGCCAGCAGCTTCGTAACTAGCGGGAGGCCCGGGGAGCTGTTTTTT
. TRBJ2-1 16 TRBD2 TRBV5-4 CASSLVLAGLHNEQFF TGTGCCAGCAGCTTGGTGTTAGCGGGCCTCCACAATGAGCAGTTCTTC
once TRBJ2-7 13 . TRBV7-9 CASSPGLTYEQYF TGTGCCAGCAGCCCGGGACTCACCTACGAGCAGTACTTC
. TRBJ2-7 14 . TRBV2 CASTKVGGHYEQYF TGTGCCAGCACCAAAGTAGGCGGCCACTACGAGCAGTACTTC
. TRBJ2-7 15 TRBD2 TRBV7-2 CASSLVGGSSNEQYF TGTGCCAGCAGCTTAGTTGGCGGGAGTTCGAACGAGCAGTACTTC
once TRBJ2-5 16 TRBD1 TRBV4-3 CASSQDLWGQKETQYF TGCGCCAGCAGCCAAGACCTCTGGGGACAGAAAGAGACCCAGTACTTC
few TRBJ2-5 18 . TRBV11-2 CASSLDWIPGQGGETQYF TGTGCCAGCAGCTTAGACTGGATCCCCGGACAGGGAGGGGAGACCCAGTACTTC
. TRBJ1-5 13 . TRBV7-6 CASSLVQGQPQHF TGTGCCAGCAGCTTAGTACAGGGTCAGCCCCAGCATTTT
. TRBJ2-3 15 TRBD2 TRBV29-1 CSVWGLAGESDTQYF TGCAGCGTCTGGGGACTAGCGGGGGAGTCGGATACGCAGTATTTT
. TRBJ2-6 14 . TRBV7-9 CASSARGGANVLTF TGTGCCAGCAGCGCCAGGGGTGGGGCCAACGTCCTGACTTTC
. TRBJ2-7 12 . TRBV2 CASMGTAYEQYF TGTGCCAGCATGGGGACTGCCTACGAGCAGTACTTC
. TRBJ2-3 14 TRBD2 TRBV4-1 CASSQGLAGPFQYF TGCGCCAGCAGCCAAGGACTAGCGGGGCCTTTCCAGTATTTT
. TRBJ2-3 13 . TRBV7-2 CASSLAYTDTQYF TGTGCCAGCAGCTTAGCGTACACAGATACGCAGTATTTT
. TRBJ1-6 17 TRBD1 TRBV28 CASSPLQGSSYNSPLHF TGTGCCAGCAGTCCACTACAGGGGAGCTCCTATAATTCACCCCTCCACTTT
. TRBJ2-7 12 . TRBV7-3 CASSFEGYEQYF TGTGCCAGCAGCTTTGAGGGTTACGAGCAGTACTTC
few TRBJ2-7 15 TRBD2 TRBV19 CASSIGLAGVGEQYF TGTGCCAGTAGTATAGGACTAGCGGGGGTTGGCGAGCAGTACTTC
. TRBJ2-7 14 TRBD1 TRBV10-3 CASVDTRGSYEQYF TGTGCCAGCGTAGATACCAGGGGGTCGTACGAGCAGTACTTC
. TRBJ2-3 18 . TRBV2 CASSTGQRSGSSTDTQYF TGTGCCAGCAGCACGGGACAGCGTAGCGGATCTAGCACAGATACGCAGTATTTT